Reported below is one T cell receptor (beta chain). The sample belongs to a study of blood T cell repertoires in COVID-19. Overall study: The United States, Italy and Spain provided the acute and convalescent COVID-19 samples.

Authors' analysis steps: Counts of nucleated cells, estimated from reference gene primer amplification, were obtained. Here immunoSEQ multiplex PCR was the method, and the copy in TCRdb shows in-frame clones only, minus some. V and J calls and clone size are those listed in that table; D and trimming were worked out from the DNA. The sample holds about 220,000 clones; 88% are singletons and the top ten take under 3%. V trimming: 4 bases; J trimming: 2 bases; junction bases outside the gene matches: 9. The CDR3 contains 16 residues. The germline CDR1 and CDR2 sequences are SGDLS and YYNGEE. The recovered donors of Cohort 3 showed two negative PCRs, clearance, or symptom resolution.

Sequenced sample: PBMCs or T cells enriched from blood (not recorded which). The clonotype originates from a woman aged 25 to 39 who had recovered from COVID-19. The chain carries TRBV9 and TRBJ1-3; 7 bases align to TRBD1. CDR3 sequence (DNA): TGTGCCAGCAGCCGAACAATCACAGGGGCTGGAAACACCATATATTTT. This encodes CASSRTITGAGNTIYF.